Following are 16 T cell receptor beta chains from one sample sequenced in a study of Ad26.COV2.S vaccination and SARS-CoV-2 variants. The protocol was immunoSEQ multiplex PCR, while the TCRdb copy is restricted to in-frame clones and leaves out a portion. The sample records about 410,000 clones, around nine tenths being singletons. Regarding treatment: some 19 received Ad26.COV2.S at low or high dose, single or two shots; about 5 received placebo; per-sample allocation not given. Collection of the samples took place on day 63 after the first injection of vaccine or placebo. Here the sequenced sample was peripheral blood, taken in a trial of Ad26.COV2.S vaccine versus placebo. These receptors all come from a person between 18 and 60 years old who received the Ad26.COV2.S COVID-19 vaccine or a placebo.

The genes are TRBV18 and TRBJ1-5, with 7 bases lining up with TRBD1. With V trimmed by 3 bases and J by 4 bases, 6 bases remained unmatched. In germline, CDR1 is KGHSH, CDR2 LQKENI. CDR3 length: 15 residues. The CDR3 here is CASSPAGDRNQPQHF. CDR3 nucleotide sequence: TGTGCCAGCTCACCCGCTGGGGACAGAAATCAGCCCCAGCATTTT.

This rearrangement joins TRBV18 to TRBJ2-2; TRBD1 might be the D (6 bases). CDR3 length equals 18 residues. The germline V gene has CDR1 KGHSH and CDR2 LQKENI. V was clipped by 4 bases and J by 0 bases, with 18 bases between them. CDR3 residues: CASSQHDVGGANTGELFF. The CDR3 bases are TGTGCCAGCTCACAACATGATGTTGGGGGCGCGAACACCGGGGAGCTGTTTTTT.

This chain joins TRBV3-1 (or the pseudogene TRBV3-2) and TRBJ2-7, with 10 nucleotides matching TRBD2. V shed 3 bases and J 2 bases; nucleotides not matched to a gene: 4. This CDR3 is built from 15 residues. CDR1 and CDR2 from the germline V gene are LGHDT and YNNKEL (reference sequence). CDR3: CASSHTSGETYEQYF. The CDR3 coding sequence is TGTGCCAGCAGCCACACTAGCGGGGAAACCTACGAGCAGTACTTC.

This chain connects TRBV6-2 or TRBV6-3 to TRBJ1-5; D remains unclear. Germline values: CDR1 MNHEY, CDR2 SVGEGT. V was shortened by 0 bases and J by 4 bases, with 13 bases between the two germline ends. This CDR3 is 16 amino acids long. The CDR3 DNA follows: TGTGCCAGCAGTTACTCAACTGTGGACGGAAATCAGCCCCAGCATTTT. This codes for CASSYSTVDGNQPQHF.

The CDR3 loop is CASSYRDSNFHGYTF. DNA for the CDR3: TGTGCCAGCAGCTACCGGGACAGTAACTTCCATGGCTACACCTTC. The rearrangement uses TRBV13 and TRBJ1-2; 7 bases line up with TRBD1. V dropped 4 bases and J dropped 6; count of bases not matched to a gene: 11. This CDR3 spans 15 amino acids. Germline loops: CDR1 PRHDT, CDR2 FYEKMQ (reference sequence).

V and J are TRBV4-1 and TRBJ1-4, with unresolved D. The V gene's germline CDR1 is MGHRA and CDR2 YSYEKL. This CDR3 contains 15 residues. V was pared by 1 base and J by 6 bases, with 12 bases between. The DNA for the CDR3 is TGCGCCAGCAGCCAAGGCGCGTATTGGGATGAAAAACTGTTTTTT. It yields the protein CASSQGAYWDEKLFF.

This sequence joins TRBV19 and TRBJ1-5; D might be TRBD1 (5 bases). Germline V CDR1 and CDR2: LNHDA, SQIVND (reference sequence). The V gene lost 4 bases and the J gene lost 4 bases, with 8 bases spanning the gap. The CDR3 totals 13 residues. Here the CDR3 reads CASSTTENQPQHF. The CDR3 DNA reads as TGTGCCAGTAGTACGACAGAAAATCAGCCCCAGCATTTT.

V gene TRBV4-1 combines with J gene TRBJ1-1, with D perhaps matching TRBD1 (5 bases). This CDR3 spans 19 amino acids. Germline V gene lookup returns CDR1 MGHRA and CDR2 YSYEKL. The germline V and J ends were trimmed by 1 base and 4 bases, with 25 bases remaining between them. The CDR3 region has the DNA TGCGCCAGCAGCCAAGGGCGGCAGGGCAAAAAGGGCCGGGGCACTGAAGCTTTCTTT. Protein product: CASSQGRQGKKGRGTEAFF.

This chain joins TRBV11-2 and TRBJ1-6; a weak D match, TRBD1 (5 bases). Germline CDR1 and CDR2: SGHAT and FQNNGV. The CDR3 is made up of 15 amino acids. Trimming shortened V by 0 bases and J by 7 bases, and 10 bases separated the two germline ends. The CDR3 bases are TGTGCCAGCAGCTTAGATAGGGGTCGGAATTCACCCCTCCACTTT. This gives the protein CASSLDRGRNSPLHF.

With respect to this clone: One end of the junction varies from germline; a read error may be responsible. The chain employs TRBV5-4 and TRBJ2-7, with TRBD1 identical over 7 bases. The CDR3 contains 14 residues. CDR1 is SGHNT, CDR2 YYREEE, per germline (reference sequence). CDR3 sequence (DNA): TGTGCCAACAGCGGCCAGGACAGGCTCTACGAGCAGTACTTC. Translating gives CANSGQDRLYEQYF.

The V call is TRBV6-5, the J call TRBJ1-1; a possible D gene is TRBD1 (6 bases). Trimming shortened V by 4 bases and J by 3 bases, and 12 bases separated the two germline ends. CDR1 and CDR2 (germline): MNHEY, SVGAGI. The CDR3 totals 14 residues. The CDR3 DNA reads as TGTGCCAGCAGTTCCCAATACAGGGACACTGAAGCTTTCTTT. It encodes CASSSQYRDTEAFF.

The chain combines TRBV5-1 with TRBJ2-7, with 11 bases lining up with TRBD2. This CDR3 has 14 amino acids. From germline, CDR1 is SGHRS and CDR2 YFSETQ. After removal of 6 bases from V and 1 base from J, the junction contained 3 bases not matched to a gene. In DNA form, the CDR3 reads TGCGCCAGCAAGACTAGCGGGGCGTCCTACGAGCAGTACTTC. Its protein product is CASKTSGASYEQYF.

This clone turned up a few times. This sequence joins TRBV27 and TRBJ2-7, with D tentatively TRBD1 or TRBD2 (5 bases each). Per the germline V gene, CDR1 is MNHEY and CDR2 is SMNVEV (reference sequence). Trimming pared 2 bases from V and 5 bases from J, leaving 13 bases between. The CDR3 is 14 residues long. In DNA, the CDR3 is TGTGCCAGCAGTTTAACCGGGACCCAGGACGAGCAGTACTTC. Translated: CASSLTGTQDEQYF.

The chain employs TRBV3-1 (or the pseudogene TRBV3-2) and TRBJ1-6, with 9 bases fitting TRBD1. V gave up 2 bases and J gave up 9 bases; unmatched junction bases: 8. Germline lookup yields CDR1 LGHDT and CDR2 YNNKEL (reference sequence). The length of the CDR3 is 16 residues. The CDR3 is CASSQSLGTGISPLHF. The CDR3 DNA is TGTGCCAGCAGCCAAAGCTTGGGGACAGGGATTTCACCCCTCCACTTT.

The CDR3 loop reads CASSKGVSDQPQHF. The CDR3, as DNA: TGTGCCAGTAGTAAAGGGGTTTCGGATCAGCCCCAGCATTTT. The chain has TRBV19 and TRBJ1-5; maybe TRBD1 (5 bases). CDR3 length: 14 residues. In germline, CDR1 is LNHDA, CDR2 SQIVND (reference sequence). The V and J ends lost 4 bases and 5 bases respectively, with 12 bases between them.

This clone was seen more than once but under ten times. Other DNA sequences from this sample encode an identical CDR3 as well. The rearrangement joins TRBV7-2 to TRBJ1-6, with 9 bases lining up with TRBD1. Germline V gene lookup returns CDR1 SGHTA and CDR2 FQGNSA. The CDR3 is 15 amino acids. V trimming: 4 bases; J trimming: 7 bases; junction bases outside the gene matches: 5. CDR3 protein: CASSSPGQGNSPLHF. CDR3 nucleotide sequence: TGTGCCAGCAGCTCTCCGGGACAGGGAAATTCACCCCTCCACTTT.